The rows below give T cell receptor beta chains drawn from one sample of a study of T cells in localized non-small cell lung cancer. Sequencing used immunoSEQ multiplex PCR; TCRdb keeps in-frame clones, though not all of them. The sample lists some 21,000 clones, over 80% occurring once. Source: peripheral blood, taken before any cancer treatment. Every receptor here comes from a male donor at least 60 years old with stage I squamous cell lung carcinoma. The CDR3 runs from the conserved cysteine through the conserved F or W. Fields, in order: CDR3 length, J gene, D gene, V gene, clone size, CDR3 protein, CDR3 DNA. A D gene is named only where the DNA matches it firmly. The listing skips clone size in some rows; elsewhere it reads once, few, many or a size class.

>17|TRBJ2-7|-|TRBV5-4|-
CASSPGKRGPATYEQYF
TGTGCCAGCAGCCCGGGAAAGCGCGGGCCTGCAACCTACGAGCAGTACTTC
>13|TRBJ2-7|TRBD2|TRBV6-5|-
CASKRTSVSQQYF
TGTGCCAGCAAGAGGACTAGCGTCTCGCAGCAGTACTTC
>15|TRBJ2-2|TRBD2|TRBV27|-
CASRGGDLSRGELFF
TGTGCCAGCAGGGGGGGGGACCTGTCCCGCGGGGAGCTGTTTTTT
>14|TRBJ2-1|-|TRBV27|-
CASSRGTHYNEQFF
TGTGCCAGCAGTCGCGGGACACACTACAATGAGCAGTTCTTC
>14|TRBJ2-7|-|TRBV9|-
CASSVGDGDYEQYF
TGTGCCAGCAGCGTAGGGGACGGCGACTACGAGCAGTACTTC
>15|TRBJ1-4|-|TRBV4-2|-
CASSQEAQGGVKLFF
TGTGCCAGCAGCCAAGAAGCGCAGGGCGGGGTAAAACTGTTTTTT
>14|TRBJ2-7|-|TRBV5-5|-
CASSTGPERREQYF
TGTGCCAGCAGCACGGGACCGGAAAGGCGGGAGCAGTACTTC
>14|TRBJ1-2|-|TRBV19|-
CASSYNRKTYGYTF
TGTGCCAGTAGTTATAATCGAAAGACCTATGGCTACACCTTC
>12|TRBJ2-1|-|TRBV9|-
CASSVAGTEQFF
TGTGCCAGCAGCGTAGCTGGTACTGAGCAGTTCTTC
>16|TRBJ2-2|-|TRBV12-5|-
CASEPGRVPNTGELFF
TGTGCTAGTGAACCTGGCAGGGTCCCGAACACCGGGGAGCTGTTTTTT
>14|TRBJ1-4|-|TRBV5-8|once
CASSLGRFNEKLFF
TGTGCCAGCAGCTTGGGCAGGTTTAATGAAAAACTGTTTTTT
>13|TRBJ1-1|-|TRBV5-1|-
CASSLTGNTEAFF
TGCGCCAGCAGCTTAACGGGGAACACTGAAGCTTTCTTT
>17|TRBJ2-1|TRBD2|TRBV4-3|-
CASSPRLASKRYNEQFF
TGCGCCAGCAGCCCCCGACTAGCCTCGAAAAGGTACAATGAGCAGTTCTTC
>12|TRBJ2-7|TRBD1|TRBV19|-
CARGQGLYEQYF
TGTGCCAGAGGACAGGGGCTATACGAGCAGTACTTC